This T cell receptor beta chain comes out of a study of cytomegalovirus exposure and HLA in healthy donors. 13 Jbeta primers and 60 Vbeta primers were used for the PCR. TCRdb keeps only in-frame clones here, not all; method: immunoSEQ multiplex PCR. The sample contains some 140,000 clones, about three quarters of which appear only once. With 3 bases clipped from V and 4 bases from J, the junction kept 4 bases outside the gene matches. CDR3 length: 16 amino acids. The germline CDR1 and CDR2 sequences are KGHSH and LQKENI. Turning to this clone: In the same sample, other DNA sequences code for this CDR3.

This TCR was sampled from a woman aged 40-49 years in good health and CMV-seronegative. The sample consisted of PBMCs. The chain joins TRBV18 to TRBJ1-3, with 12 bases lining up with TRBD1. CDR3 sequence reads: CASSPSGQGAGNTIYF. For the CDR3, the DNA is TGTGCCAGCTCACCCTCGGGACAGGGGGCAGGAAACACCATATATTTT.